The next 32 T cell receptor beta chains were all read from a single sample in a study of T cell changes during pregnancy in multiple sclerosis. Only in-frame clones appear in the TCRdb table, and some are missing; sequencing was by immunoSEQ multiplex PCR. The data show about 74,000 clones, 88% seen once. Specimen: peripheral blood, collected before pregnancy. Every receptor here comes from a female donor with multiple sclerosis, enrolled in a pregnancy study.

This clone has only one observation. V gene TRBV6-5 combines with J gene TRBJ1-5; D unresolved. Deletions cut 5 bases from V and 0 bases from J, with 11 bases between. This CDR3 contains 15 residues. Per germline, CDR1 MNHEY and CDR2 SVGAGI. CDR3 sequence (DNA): TGTGCCAGCAGTCCGGTCCTTTATAGCAATCAGCCCCAGCATTTT. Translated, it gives CASSPVLYSNQPQHF.

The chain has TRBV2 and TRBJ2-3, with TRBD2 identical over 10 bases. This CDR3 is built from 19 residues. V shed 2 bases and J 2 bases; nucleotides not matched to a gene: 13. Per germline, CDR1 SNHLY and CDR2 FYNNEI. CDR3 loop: CASSESGRAHITDTDTQYF. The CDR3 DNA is TGTGCCAGCAGTGAAAGCGGGAGGGCCCATATTACCGACACAGATACGCAGTATTTT.

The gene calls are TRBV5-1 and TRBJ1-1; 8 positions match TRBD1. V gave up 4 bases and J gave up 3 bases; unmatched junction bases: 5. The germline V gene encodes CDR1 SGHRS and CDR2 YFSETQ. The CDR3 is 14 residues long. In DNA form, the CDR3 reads TGCGCCAGCAGCGGGGAACAGGGGGACACTGAAGCTTTCTTT. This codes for CASSGEQGDTEAFF.

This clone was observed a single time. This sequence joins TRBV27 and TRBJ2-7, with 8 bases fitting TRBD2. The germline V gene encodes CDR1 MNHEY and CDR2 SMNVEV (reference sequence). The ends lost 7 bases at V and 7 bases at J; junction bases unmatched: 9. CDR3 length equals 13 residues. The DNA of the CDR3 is TGTGCCAGCACCTACCACTCGGGGGGGGAGCAGTACTTC. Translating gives CASTYHSGGEQYF.

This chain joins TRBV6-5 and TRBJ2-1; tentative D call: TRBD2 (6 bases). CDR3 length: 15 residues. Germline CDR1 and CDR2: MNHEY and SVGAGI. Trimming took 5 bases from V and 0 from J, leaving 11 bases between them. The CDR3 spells CASSAGTSSYNEQFF. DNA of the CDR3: TGTGCCAGCAGTGCGGGGACCAGCTCCTACAATGAGCAGTTCTTC.

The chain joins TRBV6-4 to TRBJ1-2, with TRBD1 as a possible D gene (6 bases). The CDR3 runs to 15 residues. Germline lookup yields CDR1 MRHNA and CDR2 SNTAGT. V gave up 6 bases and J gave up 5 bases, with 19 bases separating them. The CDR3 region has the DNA TGTGCCAGCAGCGCCCAAGCCGGGACACCGTATGGCTACACCTTC. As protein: CASSAQAGTPYGYTF.

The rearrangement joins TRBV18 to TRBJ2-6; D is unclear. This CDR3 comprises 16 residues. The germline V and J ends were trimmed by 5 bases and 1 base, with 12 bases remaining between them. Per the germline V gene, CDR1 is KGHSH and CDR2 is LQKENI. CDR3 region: CASSELRSSGANVLTF. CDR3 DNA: TGTGCCAGCTCAGAATTGCGGAGTTCTGGGGCCAACGTCCTGACTTTC.

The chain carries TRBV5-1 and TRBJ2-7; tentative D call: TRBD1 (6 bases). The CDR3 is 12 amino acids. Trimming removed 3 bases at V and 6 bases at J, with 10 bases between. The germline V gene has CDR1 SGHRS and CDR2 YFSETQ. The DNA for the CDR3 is TGCGCCAGCAGCTGGTCGACAGGCGAGCAGTACTTC. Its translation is CASSWSTGEQYF.

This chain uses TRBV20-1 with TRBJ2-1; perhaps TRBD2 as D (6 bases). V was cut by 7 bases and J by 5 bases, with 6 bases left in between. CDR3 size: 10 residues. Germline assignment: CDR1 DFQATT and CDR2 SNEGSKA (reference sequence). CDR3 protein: CSGGDNEQFF. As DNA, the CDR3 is TGCAGTGGCGGGGACAATGAGCAGTTCTTC.

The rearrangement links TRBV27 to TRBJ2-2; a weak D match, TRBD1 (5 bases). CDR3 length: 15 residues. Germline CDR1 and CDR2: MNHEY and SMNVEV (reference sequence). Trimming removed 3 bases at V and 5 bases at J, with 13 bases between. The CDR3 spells CASSFFPGRTGELFF. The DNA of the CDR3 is TGTGCCAGCAGTTTTTTCCCAGGGCGGACCGGGGAGCTGTTTTTT.

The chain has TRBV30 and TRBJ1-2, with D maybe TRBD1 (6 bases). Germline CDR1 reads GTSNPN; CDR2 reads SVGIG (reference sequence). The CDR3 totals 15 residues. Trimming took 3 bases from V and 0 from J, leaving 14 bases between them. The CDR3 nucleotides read TGTGCCTGGAGCCGAAACAGGGAAGCTAACTATGGCTACACCTTC. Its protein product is CAWSRNREANYGYTF.

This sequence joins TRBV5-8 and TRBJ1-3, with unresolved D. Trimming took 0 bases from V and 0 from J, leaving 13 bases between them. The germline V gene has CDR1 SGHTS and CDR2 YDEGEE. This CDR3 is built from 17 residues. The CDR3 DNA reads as TGTGCCAGCAGCTTGGGTCTGGCAGATATCTCTGGAAACACCATATATTTT. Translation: CASSLGLADISGNTIYF.

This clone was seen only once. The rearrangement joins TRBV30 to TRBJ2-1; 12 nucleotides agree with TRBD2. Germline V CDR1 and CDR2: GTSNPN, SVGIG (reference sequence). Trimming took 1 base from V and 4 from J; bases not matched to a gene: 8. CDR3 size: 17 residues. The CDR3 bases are TGTGCCTGGAGTGATGCCCTAACTAGCGGGGGGTACAATGAGCAGTTCTTC. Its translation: CAWSDALTSGGYNEQFF.

CDR3 DNA sequence: TGCGCCAGCAGCCAAGATGTGGGGCACTCTAGCACAGATACGCAGTATTTT. This gives the protein CASSQDVGHSSTDTQYF. V and J are TRBV4-3 and TRBJ2-3; perhaps TRBD1 as D (5 bases). Trimming left V 0 bases short and J 0 bases short, with 13 bases between. This CDR3 comprises 17 residues. Germline CDR1 is LGHNA and CDR2 is YSLEER.

The CDR3 is CASSRTDRGSGNTIYF. The CDR3 nucleotides are TGCGCCAGCAGCCGCACTGACAGGGGCTCTGGAAACACCATATATTTT. This chain links TRBV4-3 with TRBJ1-3; 8 nucleotides align to TRBD1. Germline assignment: CDR1 LGHNA and CDR2 YSLEER. The CDR3 has 16 residues. Germline trimming cut 4 bases from V and 0 bases from J; bases unmatched to any gene: 5.

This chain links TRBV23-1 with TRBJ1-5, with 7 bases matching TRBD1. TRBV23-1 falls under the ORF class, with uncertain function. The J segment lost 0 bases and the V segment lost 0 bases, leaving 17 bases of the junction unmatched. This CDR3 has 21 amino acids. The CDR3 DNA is TGCGCCAGCAGTCAATCAGCGAAAGGGGGCTGTAGGATTTATAGCAATCAGCCCCAGCATTTT. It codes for CASSQSAKGGCRIYSNQPQHF.

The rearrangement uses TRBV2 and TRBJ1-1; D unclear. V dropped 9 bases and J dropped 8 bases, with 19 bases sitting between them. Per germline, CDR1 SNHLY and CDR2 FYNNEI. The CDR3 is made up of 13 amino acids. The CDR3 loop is CARSREGGREAFF. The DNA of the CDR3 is TGTGCCAGGTCCCGAGAGGGAGGACGAGAAGCTTTCTTT. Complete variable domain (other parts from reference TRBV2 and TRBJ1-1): EPEVTQTPSHQVTQMGQEVILRCVPISNHLYFYWYRQILGQKVEFLVSFYNNEISEKSEIFDDQFSVERPDGSNFTLKIRSTKLEDSAMYFCARSREGGREAFFGQGTRLTVV.

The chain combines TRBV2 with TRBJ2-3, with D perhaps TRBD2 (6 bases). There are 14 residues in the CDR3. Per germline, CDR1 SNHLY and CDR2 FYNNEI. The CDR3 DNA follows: TGTGGAACCGGGATTCAAAATGGGGGGGATACGCAGTATTTT. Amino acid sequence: CGTGIQNGGDTQYF.

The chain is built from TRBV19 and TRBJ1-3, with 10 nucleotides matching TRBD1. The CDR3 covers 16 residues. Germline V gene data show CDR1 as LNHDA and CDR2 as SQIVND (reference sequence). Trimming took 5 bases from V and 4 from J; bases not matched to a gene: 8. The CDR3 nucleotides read TGTGCCAGTAGTGAGGGGACAGGGGTGACAGGAAACACCATATATTTT. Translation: CASSEGTGVTGNTIYF. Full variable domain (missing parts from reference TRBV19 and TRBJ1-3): DGGITQSPKYLFRKEGQNVTLSCEQNLNHDAMYWYRQDPGQGLRLIYYSQIVNDFQKGDIAEGYSVSREKKESFPLTVTSAQKNPTAFYLCASSEGTGVTGNTIYFGEGSWLTVV.

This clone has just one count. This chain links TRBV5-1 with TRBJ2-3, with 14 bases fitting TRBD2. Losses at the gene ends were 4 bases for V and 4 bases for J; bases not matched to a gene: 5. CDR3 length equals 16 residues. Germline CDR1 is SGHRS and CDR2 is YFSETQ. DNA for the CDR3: TGCGCCAGCAGCCCGGGACTAGCGGGAGAGGCAGATACGCAGTATTTT. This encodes CASSPGLAGEADTQYF.

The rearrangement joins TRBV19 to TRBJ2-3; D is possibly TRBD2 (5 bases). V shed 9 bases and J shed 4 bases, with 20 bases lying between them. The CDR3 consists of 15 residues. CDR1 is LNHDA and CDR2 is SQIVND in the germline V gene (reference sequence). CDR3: CARTDLTIPPDTQYF. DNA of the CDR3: TGTGCCAGGACCGATTTGACTATTCCCCCAGATACGCAGTATTTT.

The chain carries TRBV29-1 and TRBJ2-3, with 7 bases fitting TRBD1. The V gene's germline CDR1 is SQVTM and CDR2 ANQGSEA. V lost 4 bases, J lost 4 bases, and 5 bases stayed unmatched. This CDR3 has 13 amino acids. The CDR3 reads CSVVGGLADTQYF. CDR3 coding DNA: TGCAGCGTTGTAGGGGGCCTCGCAGATACGCAGTATTTT.

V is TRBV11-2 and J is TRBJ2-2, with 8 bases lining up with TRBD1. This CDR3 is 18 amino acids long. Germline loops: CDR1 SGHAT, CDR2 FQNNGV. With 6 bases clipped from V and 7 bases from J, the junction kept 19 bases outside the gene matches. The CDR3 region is CASSYSAKSSGGLGELFF. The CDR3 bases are TGTGCCAGCAGTTACTCCGCGAAGAGTTCAGGGGGCCTCGGGGAGCTGTTTTTT.

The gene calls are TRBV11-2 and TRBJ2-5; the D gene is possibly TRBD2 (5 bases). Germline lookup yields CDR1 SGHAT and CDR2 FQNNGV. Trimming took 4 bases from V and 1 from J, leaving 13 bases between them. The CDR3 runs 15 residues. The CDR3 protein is CASSWSERIQETQYF. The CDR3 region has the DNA TGTGCCAGCAGCTGGTCCGAGCGGATCCAAGAGACCCAGTACTTC.

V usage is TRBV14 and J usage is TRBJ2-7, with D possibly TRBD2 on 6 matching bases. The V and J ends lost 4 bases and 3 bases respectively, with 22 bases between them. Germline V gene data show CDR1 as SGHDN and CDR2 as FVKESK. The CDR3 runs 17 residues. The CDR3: CASSLLNRDSRNYEQYF. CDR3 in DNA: TGTGCCAGCAGCCTGCTAAACCGGGACTCCCGGAACTACGAGCAGTACTTC.

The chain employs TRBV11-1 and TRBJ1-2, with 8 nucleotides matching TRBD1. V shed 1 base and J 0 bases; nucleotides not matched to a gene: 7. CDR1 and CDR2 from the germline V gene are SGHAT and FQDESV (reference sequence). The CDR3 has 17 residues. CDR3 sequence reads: CASSLDDRGPANYGYTF. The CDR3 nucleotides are TGTGCCAGCAGCTTAGACGACAGGGGACCGGCTAACTATGGCTACACCTTC.

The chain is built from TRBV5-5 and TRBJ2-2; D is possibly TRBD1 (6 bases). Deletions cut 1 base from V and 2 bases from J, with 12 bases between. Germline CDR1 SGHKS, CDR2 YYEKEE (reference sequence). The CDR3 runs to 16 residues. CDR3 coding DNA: TGTGCCAGCAGCTTGATTGCACAGGGCAACACCGGGGAGCTGTTTTTT. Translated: CASSLIAQGNTGELFF.

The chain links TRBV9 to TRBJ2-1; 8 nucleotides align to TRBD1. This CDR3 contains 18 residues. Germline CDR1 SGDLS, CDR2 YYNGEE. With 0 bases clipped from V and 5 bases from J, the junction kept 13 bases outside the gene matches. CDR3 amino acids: CASSVGQGIVPANNEQFF. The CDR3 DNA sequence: TGTGCCAGCAGCGTAGGACAGGGGATAGTCCCAGCGAACAATGAGCAGTTCTTC. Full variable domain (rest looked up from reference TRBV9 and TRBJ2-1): DSGVTQTPKHLITATGQRVTLRCSPRSGDLSVYWYQQSLDQGLQFLIQYYNGEERAKGNILERFSAQQFPDLHSELNLSSLELGDSALYFCASSVGQGIVPANNEQFFGPGTRLTVL.

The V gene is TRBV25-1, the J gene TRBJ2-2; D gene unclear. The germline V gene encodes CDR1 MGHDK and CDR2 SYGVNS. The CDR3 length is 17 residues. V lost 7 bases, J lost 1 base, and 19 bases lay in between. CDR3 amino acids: CASMAASLGWNTGELFF. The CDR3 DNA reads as TGTGCCAGCATGGCCGCCTCGCTCGGGTGGAACACCGGGGAGCTGTTTTTT.

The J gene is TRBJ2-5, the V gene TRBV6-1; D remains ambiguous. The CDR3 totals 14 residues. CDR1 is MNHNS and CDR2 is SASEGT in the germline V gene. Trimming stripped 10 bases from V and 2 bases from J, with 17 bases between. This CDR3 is CATELGQFQETQYF. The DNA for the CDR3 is TGTGCCACCGAACTTGGGCAGTTTCAAGAGACCCAGTACTTC.

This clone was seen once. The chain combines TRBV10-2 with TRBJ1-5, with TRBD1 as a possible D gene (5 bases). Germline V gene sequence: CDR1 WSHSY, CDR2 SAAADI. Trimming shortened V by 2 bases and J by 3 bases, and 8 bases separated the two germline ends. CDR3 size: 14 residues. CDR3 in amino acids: CASSERGYNQPQHF. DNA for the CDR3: TGCGCCAGCAGTGAGAGGGGATACAATCAGCCCCAGCATTTT.

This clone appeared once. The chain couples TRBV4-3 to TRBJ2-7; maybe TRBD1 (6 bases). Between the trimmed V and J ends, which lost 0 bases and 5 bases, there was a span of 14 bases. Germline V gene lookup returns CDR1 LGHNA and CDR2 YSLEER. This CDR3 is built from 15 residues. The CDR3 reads CASSQEWQGPDEQYF. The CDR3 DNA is TGCGCCAGCAGCCAAGAATGGCAGGGGCCTGACGAGCAGTACTTC.